This TCR beta chain was documented in a study of neurological immune-mediated disorders. This clonotype has at least ten counts. What it binds is unknown. Libraries used 2 million unsorted PBMCs kept frozen in RNAlater. The cDNA was synthesized by 5'RACE incorporating 10-nucleotide random UMIs. A single run covered 15-18 subjects with over 180 million TCR-beta sequences. MiXCR, applied by TCRdb to the 5' RACE reads, yields one record per CDR3 protein. The sample records some 30,000 distinct CDR3 sequences, 4.6% being singletons. The V gene end was trimmed by 5 bases and the J gene end by 0 bases; junction bases not matched to a gene: 3. In germline, CDR1 is SEHNR, CDR2 FQNEAQ (reference sequence). The CDR3 totals 15 residues. General observations from the study: Private repertoires in all groups were suggested by the finding that expanded clones across subjects shared no CDR3 amino acid sequences.

This chain connects TRBV7-9 to TRBJ1-4, with 7 bases fitting TRBD1. The specimen sequenced was PBMCs. The receptor comes from a man younger than 35 in good health. The chain's CDR3 is CASSPGQPTNEKLFF. The CDR3 DNA reads TGTGCCAGCAGCCCGGGACAGCCAACTAATGAAAAACTGTTTTTT.